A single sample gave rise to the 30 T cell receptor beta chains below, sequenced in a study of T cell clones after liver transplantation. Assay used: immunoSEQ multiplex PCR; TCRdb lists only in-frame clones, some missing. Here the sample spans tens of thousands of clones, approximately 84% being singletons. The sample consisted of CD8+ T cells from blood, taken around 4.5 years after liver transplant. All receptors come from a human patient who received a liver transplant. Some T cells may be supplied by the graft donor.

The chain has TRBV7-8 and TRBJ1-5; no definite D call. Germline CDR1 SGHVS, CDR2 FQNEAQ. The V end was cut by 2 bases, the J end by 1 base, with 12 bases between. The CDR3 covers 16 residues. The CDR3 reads CASSLPSLGSNQPQHF. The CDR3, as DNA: TGTGCCAGCAGCTTACCCAGCCTTGGGAGCAATCAGCCCCAGCATTTT.

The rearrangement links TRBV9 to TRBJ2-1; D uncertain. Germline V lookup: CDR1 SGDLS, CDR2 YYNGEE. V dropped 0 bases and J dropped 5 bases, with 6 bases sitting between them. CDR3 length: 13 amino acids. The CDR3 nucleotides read TGTGCCAGCAGCGTAGGGCTACACAATGAGCAGTTCTTC. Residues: CASSVGLHNEQFF.

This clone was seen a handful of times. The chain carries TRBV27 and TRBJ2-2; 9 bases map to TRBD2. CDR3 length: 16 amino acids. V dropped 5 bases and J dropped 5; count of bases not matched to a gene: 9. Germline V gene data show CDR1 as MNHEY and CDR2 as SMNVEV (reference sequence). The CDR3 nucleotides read TGTGCCAGCAGTCTGGGGGCGGGGGGGCTGACCGGGGAGCTGTTTTTT. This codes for CASSLGAGGLTGELFF.

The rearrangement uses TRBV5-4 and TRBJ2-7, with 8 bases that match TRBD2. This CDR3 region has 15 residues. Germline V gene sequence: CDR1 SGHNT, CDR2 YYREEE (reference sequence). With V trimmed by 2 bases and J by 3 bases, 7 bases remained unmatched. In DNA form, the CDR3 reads TGTGCCAGCAGCTTTGGACGGGAGGGAAGCTACGAGCAGTACTTC. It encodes CASSFGREGSYEQYF.

CDR3 DNA sequence: TGTGCCAGCAGCAACAGACAGGGGGTAAATTCACCCCTCCACTTT. Residues: CASSNRQGVNSPLHF. The V call is TRBV7-9, the J call TRBJ1-6; 9 bases are shared with TRBD1. With V trimmed by 5 bases and J by 7 bases, 6 bases remained unmatched. CDR3 length: 15 amino acids. Germline CDR1 is SEHNR and CDR2 is FQNEAQ (reference sequence). Complete variable domain (other parts from reference TRBV7-9 and TRBJ1-6): DTGVSQNPRHKITKRGQNVTFRCDPISEHNRLYWYRQTLGQGPEFLTYFQNEAQLEKSRLLSDRFSAERPKGSFSTLEIQRTEQGDSAMYLCASSNRQGVNSPLHFGNGTRLTVT.

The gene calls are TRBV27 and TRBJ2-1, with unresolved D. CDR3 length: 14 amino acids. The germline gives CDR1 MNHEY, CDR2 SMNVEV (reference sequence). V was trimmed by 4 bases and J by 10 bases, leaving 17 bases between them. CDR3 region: CASSWQYPPTEQFF. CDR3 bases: TGTGCCAGCAGTTGGCAGTATCCTCCAACCGAGCAGTTCTTC.

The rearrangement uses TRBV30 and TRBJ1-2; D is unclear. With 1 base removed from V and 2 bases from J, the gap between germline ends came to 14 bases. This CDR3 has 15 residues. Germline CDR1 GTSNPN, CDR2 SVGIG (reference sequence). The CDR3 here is CAWSAGSSSNYGYTF. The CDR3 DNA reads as TGTGCCTGGAGTGCGGGGTCATCGTCAAACTATGGCTACACCTTC.

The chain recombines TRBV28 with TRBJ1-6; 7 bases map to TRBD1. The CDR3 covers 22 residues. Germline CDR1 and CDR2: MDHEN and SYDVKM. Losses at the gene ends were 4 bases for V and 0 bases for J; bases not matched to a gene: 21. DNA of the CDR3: TGTGCCAGCAGTTCCCTCGCAGAGGTTACCGGGACAGCCGACTCCTATAATTCACCCCTCCACTTT. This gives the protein CASSSLAEVTGTADSYNSPLHF. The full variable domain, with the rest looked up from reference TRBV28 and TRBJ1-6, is DVKVTQSSRYLVKRTGEKVFLECVQDMDHENMFWYRQDPGLGLRLIYFSYDVKMKEKGDIPEGYSVSREKKERFSLILESASTNQTSMYLCASSSLAEVTGTADSYNSPLHFGNGTRLTVT.

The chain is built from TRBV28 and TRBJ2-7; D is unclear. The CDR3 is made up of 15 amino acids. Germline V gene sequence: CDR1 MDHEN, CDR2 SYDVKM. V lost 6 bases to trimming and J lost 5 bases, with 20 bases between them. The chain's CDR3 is CASRTLTALENEQYF. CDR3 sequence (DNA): TGTGCCAGCAGGACCTTGACTGCCTTGGAAAACGAGCAGTACTTC.

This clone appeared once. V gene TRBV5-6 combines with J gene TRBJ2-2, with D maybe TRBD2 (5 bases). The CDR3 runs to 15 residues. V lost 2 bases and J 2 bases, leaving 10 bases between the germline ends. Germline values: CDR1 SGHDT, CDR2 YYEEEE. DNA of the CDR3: TGTGCCAGCAGCTTAGGACCGGGAAACACCGGGGAGCTGTTTTTT. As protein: CASSLGPGNTGELFF.

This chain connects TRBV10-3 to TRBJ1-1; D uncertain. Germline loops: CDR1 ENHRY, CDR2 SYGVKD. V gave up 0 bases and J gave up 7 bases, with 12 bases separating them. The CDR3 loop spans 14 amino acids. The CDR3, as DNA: TGTGCCATCAGTGAGTCGATGTCGGGGAGTGAAGCTTTCTTT. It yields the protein CAISESMSGSEAFF.

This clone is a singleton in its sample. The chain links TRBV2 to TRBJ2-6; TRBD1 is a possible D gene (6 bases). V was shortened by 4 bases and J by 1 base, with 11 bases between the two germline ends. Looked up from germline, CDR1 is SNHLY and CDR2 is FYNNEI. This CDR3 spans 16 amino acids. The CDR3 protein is CASSGTRGSGANVLTF. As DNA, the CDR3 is TGTGCCAGCAGTGGGACCAGGGGATCTGGGGCCAACGTCCTGACTTTC.

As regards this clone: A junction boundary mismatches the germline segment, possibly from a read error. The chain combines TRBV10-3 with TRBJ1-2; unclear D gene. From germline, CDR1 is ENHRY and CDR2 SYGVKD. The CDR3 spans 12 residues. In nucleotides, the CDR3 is TGTGCCATCAGTGAGTCGGACTACTTTCTTTCATTC. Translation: CAISESDYFLSF.

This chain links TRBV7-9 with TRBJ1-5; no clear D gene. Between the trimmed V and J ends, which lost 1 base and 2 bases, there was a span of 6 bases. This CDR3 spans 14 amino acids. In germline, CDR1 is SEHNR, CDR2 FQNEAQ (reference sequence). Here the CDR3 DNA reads TGTGCCAGCAGCTTAGAAGGGCGCAATCAGCCCCAGCATTTT. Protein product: CASSLEGRNQPQHF.

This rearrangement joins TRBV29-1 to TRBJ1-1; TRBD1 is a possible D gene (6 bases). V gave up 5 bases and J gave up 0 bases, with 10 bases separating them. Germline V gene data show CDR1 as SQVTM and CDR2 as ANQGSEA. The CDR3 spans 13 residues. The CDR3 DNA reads TGCAGCGTTACGGGGGCCATGAACACTGAAGCTTTCTTT. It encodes CSVTGAMNTEAFF.

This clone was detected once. This CDR3 is CASSESTGYDYEQYF. As DNA, the CDR3 is TGTGCCAGCAGTGAATCAACAGGCTATGACTACGAGCAGTACTTC. This chain links TRBV25-1 with TRBJ2-7, with D possibly matching TRBD1 (5 bases). V was cut by 1 base and J by 3 bases, with 13 bases left in between. Germline V gene data show CDR1 as MGHDK and CDR2 as SYGVNS. The CDR3 has 15 residues.

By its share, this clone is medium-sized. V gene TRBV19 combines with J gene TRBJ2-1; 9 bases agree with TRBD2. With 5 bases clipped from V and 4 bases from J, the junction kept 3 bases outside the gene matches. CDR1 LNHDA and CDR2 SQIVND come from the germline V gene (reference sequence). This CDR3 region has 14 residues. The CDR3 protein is CASSLSGGYNEQFF. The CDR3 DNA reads TGTGCCAGTAGTCTTAGCGGGGGATACAATGAGCAGTTCTTC.

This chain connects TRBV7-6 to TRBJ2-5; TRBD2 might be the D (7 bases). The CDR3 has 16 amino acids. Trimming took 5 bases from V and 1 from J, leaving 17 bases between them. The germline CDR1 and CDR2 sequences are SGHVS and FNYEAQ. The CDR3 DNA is TGTGCCAGCAGCCTTAAAGGGGGGGGAGCCCAAGAGACCCAGTACTTC. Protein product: CASSLKGGGAQETQYF.

DNA of the CDR3: TGTGCCTGGGGCCCACAGAACACTGAAGCTTTCTTT. This sequence encodes CAWGPQNTEAFF. The V and J genes are TRBV30 and TRBJ1-1, with D hard to call. The germline V and J ends were trimmed by 5 bases and 1 base, with 8 bases remaining between them. The CDR3 extends over 12 amino acids. Looked up from germline, CDR1 is GTSNPN and CDR2 is SVGIG (reference sequence).

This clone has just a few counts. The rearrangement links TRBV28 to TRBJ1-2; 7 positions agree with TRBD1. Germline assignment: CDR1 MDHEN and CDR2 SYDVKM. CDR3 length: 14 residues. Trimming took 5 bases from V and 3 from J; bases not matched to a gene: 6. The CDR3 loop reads CASSKQGHYYGYTF. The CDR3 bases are TGTGCCAGCAGTAAACAGGGGCACTACTATGGCTACACCTTC.

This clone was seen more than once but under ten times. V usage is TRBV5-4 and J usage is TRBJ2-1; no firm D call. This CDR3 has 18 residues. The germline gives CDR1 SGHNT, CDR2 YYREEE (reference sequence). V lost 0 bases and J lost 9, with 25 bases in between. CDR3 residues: CASSLGGGVQVPQGEQFF. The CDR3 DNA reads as TGTGCCAGCAGCTTGGGAGGTGGAGTCCAGGTCCCACAAGGTGAGCAGTTCTTC.

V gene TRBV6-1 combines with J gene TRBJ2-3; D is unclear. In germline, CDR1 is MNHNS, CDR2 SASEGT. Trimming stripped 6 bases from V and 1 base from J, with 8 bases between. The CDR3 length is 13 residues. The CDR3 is CASSALGTDTQYF. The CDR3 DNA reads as TGTGCCAGCAGCGCCTTAGGCACAGATACGCAGTATTTT.

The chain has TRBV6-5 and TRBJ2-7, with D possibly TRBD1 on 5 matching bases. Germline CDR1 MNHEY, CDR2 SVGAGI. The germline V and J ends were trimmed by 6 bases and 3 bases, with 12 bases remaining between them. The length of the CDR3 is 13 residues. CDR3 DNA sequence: TGTGCCAGCAGCCCCCCAGGGTACTACGAGCAGTACTTC. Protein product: CASSPPGYYEQYF.

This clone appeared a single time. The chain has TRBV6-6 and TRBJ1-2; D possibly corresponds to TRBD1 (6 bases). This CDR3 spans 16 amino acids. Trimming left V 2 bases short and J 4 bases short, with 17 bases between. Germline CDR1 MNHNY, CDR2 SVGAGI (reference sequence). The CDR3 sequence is CASSYPWAGEGYGYTF. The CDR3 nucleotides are TGTGCCAGCAGTTACCCGTGGGCAGGGGAAGGCTATGGCTACACCTTC.

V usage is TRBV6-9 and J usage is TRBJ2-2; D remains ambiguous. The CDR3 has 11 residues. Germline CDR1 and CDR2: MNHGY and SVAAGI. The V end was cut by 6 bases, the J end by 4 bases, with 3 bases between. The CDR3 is CASSSTGELFF. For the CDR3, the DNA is TGTGCCAGCAGCAGCACCGGGGAGCTGTTTTTT.

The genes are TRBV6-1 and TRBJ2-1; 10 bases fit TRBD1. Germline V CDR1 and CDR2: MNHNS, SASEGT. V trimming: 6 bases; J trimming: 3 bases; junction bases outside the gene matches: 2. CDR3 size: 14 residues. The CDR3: CASSRDRGYNEQFF. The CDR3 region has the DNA TGTGCCAGCAGCCGGGACAGGGGCTACAATGAGCAGTTCTTC.

This chain's CDR3 is CASSLLERNTEAFF. CDR3 in DNA: TGTGCCAGCAGTTTATTGGAGAGGAACACTGAAGCTTTCTTT. J is TRBJ1-1 and V is TRBV27; D call uncertain. V lost 1 base, J lost 1 base, and 7 bases lay in between. Germline values: CDR1 MNHEY, CDR2 SMNVEV (reference sequence). The CDR3 runs to 14 residues.

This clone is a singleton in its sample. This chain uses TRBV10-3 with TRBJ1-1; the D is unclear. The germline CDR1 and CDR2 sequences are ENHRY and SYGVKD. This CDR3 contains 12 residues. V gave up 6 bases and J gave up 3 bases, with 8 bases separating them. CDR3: CAIRDGDTEAFF. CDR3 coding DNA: TGTGCCATCAGGGACGGAGACACTGAAGCTTTCTTT.

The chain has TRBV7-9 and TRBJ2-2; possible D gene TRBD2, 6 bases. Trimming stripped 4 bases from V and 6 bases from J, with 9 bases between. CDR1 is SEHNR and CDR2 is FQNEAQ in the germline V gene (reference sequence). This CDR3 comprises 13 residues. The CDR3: CASSSRLAGELFF. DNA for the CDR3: TGTGCCAGCAGCTCTCGACTAGCCGGGGAGCTGTTTTTT.

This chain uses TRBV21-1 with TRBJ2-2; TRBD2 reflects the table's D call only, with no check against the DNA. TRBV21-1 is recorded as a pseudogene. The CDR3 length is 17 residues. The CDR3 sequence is CASSTHRASGATGELFF. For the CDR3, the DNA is TGTGCCAGCAGCACACACAGAGCTAGCGGGGCCACCGGGGAGCTGTTTTTT.